The sequence of this T cell receptor (beta chain) was determined in a study of blood T cell repertoires in COVID-19. The CDR3 sequence is 17 residues long. The V gene's germline CDR1 is KGHDR and CDR2 SFDVKD. Trimming removed 4 bases from V and 0 bases from J, with 12 bases in between. Data came from immunoSEQ multiplex PCR; TCRdb stores just in-frame clones and leaves some out. Of a few hundred thousand clones in the sample, 75% to 95% were seen once. J is TRBJ2-6 and V is TRBV24-1; D uncertain. The sequence came from a person aged 18 to 35 with COVID-19, enrolled during active disease. Sequenced input: peripheral blood. The DNA of the CDR3 is TGTGCCACCAGTGAACAGATTACACTCTCTGGGGCCAACGTCCTGACTTTC. It specifies CATSEQITLSGANVLTF.